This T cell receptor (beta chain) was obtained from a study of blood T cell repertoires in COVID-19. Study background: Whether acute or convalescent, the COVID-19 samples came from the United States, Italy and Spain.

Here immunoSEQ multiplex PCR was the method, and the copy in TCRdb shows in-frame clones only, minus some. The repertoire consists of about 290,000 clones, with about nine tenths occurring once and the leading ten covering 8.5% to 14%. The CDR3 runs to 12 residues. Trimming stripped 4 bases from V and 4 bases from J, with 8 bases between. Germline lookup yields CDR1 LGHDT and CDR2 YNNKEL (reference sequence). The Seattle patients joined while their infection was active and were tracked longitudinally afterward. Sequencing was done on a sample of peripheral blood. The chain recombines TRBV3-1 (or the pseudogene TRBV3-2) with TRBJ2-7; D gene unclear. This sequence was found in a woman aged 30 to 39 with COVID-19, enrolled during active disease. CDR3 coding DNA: TGTGCCAGCAGCCTGAGATCTTACGAGCAGTACTTC. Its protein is CASSLRSYEQYF.